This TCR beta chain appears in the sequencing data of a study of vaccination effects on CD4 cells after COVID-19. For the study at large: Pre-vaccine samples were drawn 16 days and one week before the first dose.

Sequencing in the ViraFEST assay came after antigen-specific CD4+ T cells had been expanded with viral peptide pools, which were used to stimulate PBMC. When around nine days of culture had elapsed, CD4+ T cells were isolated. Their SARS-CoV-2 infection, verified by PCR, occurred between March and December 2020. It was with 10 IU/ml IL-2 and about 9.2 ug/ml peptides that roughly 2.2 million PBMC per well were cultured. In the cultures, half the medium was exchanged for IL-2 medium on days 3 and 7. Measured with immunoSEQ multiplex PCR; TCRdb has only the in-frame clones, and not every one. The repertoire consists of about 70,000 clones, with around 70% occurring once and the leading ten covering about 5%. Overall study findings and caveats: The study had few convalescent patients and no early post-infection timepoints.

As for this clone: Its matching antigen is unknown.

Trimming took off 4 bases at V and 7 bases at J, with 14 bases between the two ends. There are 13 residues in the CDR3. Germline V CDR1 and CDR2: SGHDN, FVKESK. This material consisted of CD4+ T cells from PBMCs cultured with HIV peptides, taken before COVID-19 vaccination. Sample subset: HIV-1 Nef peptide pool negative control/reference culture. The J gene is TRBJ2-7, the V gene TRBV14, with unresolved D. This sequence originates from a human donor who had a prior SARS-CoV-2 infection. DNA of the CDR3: TGTGCCAGCAGCCGGGCCCCCTTGGGGGAGCAGTACTTC. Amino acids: CASSRAPLGEQYF.